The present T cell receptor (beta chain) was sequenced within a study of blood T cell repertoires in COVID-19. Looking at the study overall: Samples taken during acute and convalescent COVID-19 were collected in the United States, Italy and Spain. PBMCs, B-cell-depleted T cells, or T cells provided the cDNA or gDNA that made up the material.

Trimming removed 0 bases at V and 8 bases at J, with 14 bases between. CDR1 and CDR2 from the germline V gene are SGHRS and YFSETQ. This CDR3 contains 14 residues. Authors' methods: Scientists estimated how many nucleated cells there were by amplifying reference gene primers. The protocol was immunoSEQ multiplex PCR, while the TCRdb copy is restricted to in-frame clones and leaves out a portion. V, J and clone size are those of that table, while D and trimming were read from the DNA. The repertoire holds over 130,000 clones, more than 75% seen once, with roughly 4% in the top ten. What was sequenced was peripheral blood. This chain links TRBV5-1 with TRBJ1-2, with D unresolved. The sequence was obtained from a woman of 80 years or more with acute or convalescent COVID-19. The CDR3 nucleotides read TGCGCCAGCAGCTTGGGACCTAACGAGGGAGGCTACACCTTC. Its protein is CASSLGPNEGGYTF.